Below, 18 T cell receptor beta chains from the same sample are listed, as sequenced in a study of shared T cell receptors in the human thymus. Repertoires were generated with immunoSEQ multiplex PCR, while TCRdb's copy carries only in-frame clones and drops some. Altogether approximately 660,000 clones are present, around 87% being singletons, with the ten largest covering about 0.01%. These sequences were also reported in another study, on human thymus T cells.

The sample comprised thymocytes. The receptors stem from a boy under three years old with a congenital heart defect.

The gene calls are TRBV5-1 and TRBJ2-7; 12 bases map to TRBD2. This CDR3 has 21 residues. The germline V gene encodes CDR1 SGHRS and CDR2 YFSETQ. V shed 3 bases and J 3 bases; nucleotides not matched to a gene: 22. Here the CDR3 reads CASSSHPTSGGLAGAYYEQYF. The CDR3 DNA sequence: TGCGCCAGCAGCTCCCATCCGACTAGCGGGGGTCTTGCGGGGGCCTACTACGAGCAGTACTTC.

This chain uses TRBV6-5 with TRBJ2-5; tentatively, D is TRBD1 (5 bases). This CDR3 comprises 15 residues. The V gene lost 6 bases and the J gene lost 2 bases, with 16 bases spanning the gap. Germline values: CDR1 MNHEY, CDR2 SVGAGI. CDR3 bases: TGTGCCAGCAGCCACGACAGTGCGGAACAAGAGACCCAGTACTTC. Protein: CASSHDSAEQETQYF.

The chain joins TRBV18 to TRBJ2-3; D not certain. CDR3 length equals 15 residues. Germline V gene data show CDR1 as KGHSH and CDR2 as LQKENI. Trimming stripped 1 base from V and 2 bases from J, with 10 bases between. CDR3 sequence (DNA): TGTGCCAGCTCACCACTTGCGGCAGACACAGATACGCAGTATTTT. Encoded protein: CASSPLAADTDTQYF.

To note about this clone: A read error may produce the germline difference seen at one junction end. This sequence joins TRBV14 and TRBJ2-1, with a tentative D call TRBD2 (5 bases). The length of the CDR3 is 15 residues. Per the germline V gene, CDR1 is SGHDN and CDR2 is FVKESK. The CDR3 is CASSHGMYKVDEQFF. The CDR3 coding sequence is TGTGCCAGCAGTCACGGGATGTACAAGGTGGATGAGCAATTCTTC.

The chain couples TRBV11-3 to TRBJ2-5; D possibly corresponds to TRBD1 (6 bases). V lost 5 bases to trimming and J lost 0 bases, with 13 bases between them. The length of the CDR3 is 15 residues. CDR1 SGHNT and CDR2 YENEEA come from the germline V gene. The DNA of the CDR3 is TGTGCCAGCAGCCCGGGACACCAGTACCAAGAGACCCAGTACTTC. Protein sequence: CASSPGHQYQETQYF.

With respect to this clone: The sample has other DNA sequences that encode this CDR3 too. The J gene is TRBJ2-1, the V gene TRBV6-1, with unresolved D. The ends were cut back, 3 bases at V and 1 base at J, with 4 bases in the middle. The CDR3 sequence is 13 residues long. CDR1 and CDR2 (germline): MNHNS, SASEGT. In DNA, the CDR3 is TGTGCCAGCAGTGATTCATCCTACAATGAGCAGTTCTTC. Translated, it gives CASSDSSYNEQFF.

The rearrangement links TRBV4-2 to TRBJ1-1, with a weak D call TRBD1 (5 bases). The CDR3 spans 13 residues. Trimming left V 0 bases short and J 6 bases short, with 8 bases between. Looked up from germline, CDR1 is LGHNA and CDR2 is YNFKEQ. The CDR3 coding sequence is TGTGCCAGCAGCCAAGAGGAAGGGGCTGAAGCTTTCTTT. Translation: CASSQEEGAEAFF.

The gene calls are TRBV19 and TRBJ1-2; D gene unclear. CDR1 and CDR2 from the germline V gene are LNHDA and SQIVND (reference sequence). This CDR3 contains 15 residues. Trimming removed 6 bases from V and 1 base from J, with 15 bases in between. The CDR3 region is CASSPLHGLNYGYTF. In nucleotides, the CDR3 is TGTGCCAGTAGCCCCCTCCACGGACTTAACTATGGCTACACCTTC.

V gene TRBV10-3 combines with J gene TRBJ1-2; 7 positions match TRBD1. From germline, CDR1 is ENHRY and CDR2 SYGVKD. The junction had 5 bases not matched to a gene; V was cut back by 0 bases and J by 4 bases. This CDR3 is built from 15 residues. In DNA, the CDR3 is TGTGCCATCAGTGAGTCGGGCAGGGGGATCTATGGCTACACCTTC. Amino acid sequence: CAISESGRGIYGYTF.

This chain joins TRBV7-2 and TRBJ1-5; 7 positions agree with TRBD1. Germline-derived CDR1 and CDR2 are SGHTA and FQGNSA. Losses at the gene ends were 1 base for V and 4 bases for J; bases not matched to a gene: 7. The CDR3 is made up of 16 amino acids. The DNA of the CDR3 is TGTGCCAGCAGCTTAGGTTGGGACAGATTAAATCAGCCCCAGCATTTT. This codes for CASSLGWDRLNQPQHF.

The chain has TRBV25-1 and TRBJ1-2; 10 bases fit TRBD1. The CDR3 length is 16 residues. The V gene end was trimmed by 3 bases and the J gene end by 2 bases; junction bases not matched to a gene: 6. The germline V gene has CDR1 MGHDK and CDR2 SYGVNS. CDR3 sequence: CASSDPRDRGNYGYTF. DNA for the CDR3: TGTGCCAGCAGTGACCCCCGGGACAGGGGCAACTATGGCTACACCTTC.

A single count supports this clone. The chain carries TRBV6-1 and TRBJ2-2, with TRBD1 as a possible D gene (6 bases). The CDR3 runs 13 residues. V lost 10 bases and J 6 bases, leaving 15 bases between the germline ends. CDR1 and CDR2 from the germline V gene are MNHNS and SASEGT. This CDR3 reads CATTKGGPGELFF. CDR3 DNA: TGTGCCACCACGAAAGGGGGTCCCGGGGAGCTGTTTTTT.

The chain is built from TRBV5-1 and TRBJ2-3; D gene ambiguous. CDR1 is SGHRS and CDR2 is YFSETQ in the germline V gene. The V end was cut by 4 bases, the J end by 0 bases, with 6 bases between. CDR3 length equals 13 residues. The CDR3 loop reads CASSPNSTDTQYF. The CDR3 DNA reads as TGCGCCAGCAGCCCTAATAGCACAGATACGCAGTATTTT.

The rearrangement uses TRBV5-6 and TRBJ1-4; a weak D match, TRBD1 (6 bases). V was cut by 1 base and J by 6 bases, with 10 bases left in between. Per the germline V gene, CDR1 is SGHDT and CDR2 is YYEEEE. CDR3 length: 14 amino acids. The CDR3 DNA sequence: TGTGCCAGCAGCTTGTACAGGGTCGATGAAAAACTGTTTTTT. Translating it yields CASSLYRVDEKLFF.

The chain employs TRBV11-3 and TRBJ2-1, with TRBD2 matching over 10 bases. This CDR3 region has 15 residues. V trimming: 5 bases; J trimming: 6 bases; junction bases outside the gene matches: 7. Germline CDR1 and CDR2: SGHNT and YENEEA. CDR3 in amino acids: CASSAGLAVGNEQFF. The CDR3 region has the DNA TGTGCCAGCAGCGCCGGACTAGCGGTGGGCAATGAGCAGTTCTTC.

The J gene is TRBJ2-7, the V gene TRBV11-2, with TRBD2 as a possible D gene (6 bases). V lost 6 bases, J lost 0 bases, and 9 bases lay in between. Germline CDR1 SGHAT, CDR2 FQNNGV. This CDR3 has 13 amino acids. The CDR3 loop reads CASRGGSSYEQYF. Here the CDR3 DNA reads TGTGCCAGCAGGGGGGGTAGCTCCTACGAGCAGTACTTC. Using reference TRBV11-2 and TRBJ2-7 for the parts outside the CDR3, the full variable domain is EAGVAQSPRYKIIEKRQSVAFWCNPISGHATLYWYQQILGQGPKLLIQFQNNGVVDDSQLPKDRFSAERLKGVDSTLKIQPAKLEDSAVYLCASRGGSSYEQYFGPGTRLTVT.

This chain joins TRBV27 and TRBJ2-7, with TRBD2 as a possible D gene (5 bases). The length of the CDR3 is 15 residues. CDR1 MNHEY and CDR2 SMNVEV come from the germline V gene (reference sequence). V dropped 4 bases and J dropped 1 base, with 14 bases sitting between them. This chain's CDR3 is CASSSLREPSYEQYF. As DNA, the CDR3 is TGTGCCAGCAGTTCGCTGAGGGAGCCTTCCTACGAGCAGTACTTC.

The chain has TRBV4-2 and TRBJ1-2, with 7 bases that match TRBD1. The CDR3 length is 23 residues. V was clipped by 2 bases and J by 5 bases; unmatched bases: 32. CDR1 is LGHNA and CDR2 is YNFKEQ in the germline V gene. CDR3 DNA: TGTGCCAGCAGCCAACCAAACGAGGTCCGGACCGGGACAGAAACCGATTATAGGTATGGCTACACCTTC. This codes for CASSQPNEVRTGTETDYRYGYTF.